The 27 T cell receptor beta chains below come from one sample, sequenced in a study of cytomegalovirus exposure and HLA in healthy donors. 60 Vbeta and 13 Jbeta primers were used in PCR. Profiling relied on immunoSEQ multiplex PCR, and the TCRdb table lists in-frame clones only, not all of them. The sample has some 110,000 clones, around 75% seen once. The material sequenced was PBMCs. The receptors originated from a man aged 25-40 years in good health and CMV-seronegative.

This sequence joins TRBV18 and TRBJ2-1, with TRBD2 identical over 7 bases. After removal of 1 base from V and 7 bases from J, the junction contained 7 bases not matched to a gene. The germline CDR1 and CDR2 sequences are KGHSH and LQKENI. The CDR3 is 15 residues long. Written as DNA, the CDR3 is TGTGCCAGCTCACCACGACAAGCGGGGCAGAATGAGCAGTTCTTC. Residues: CASSPRQAGQNEQFF.

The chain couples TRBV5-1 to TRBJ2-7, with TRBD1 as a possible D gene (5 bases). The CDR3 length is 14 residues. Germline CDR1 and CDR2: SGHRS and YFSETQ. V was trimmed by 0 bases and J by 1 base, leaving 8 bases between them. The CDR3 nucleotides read TGCGCCAGCAGCTTGGAACAGGCATCCTACGAGCAGTACTTC. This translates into CASSLEQASYEQYF.

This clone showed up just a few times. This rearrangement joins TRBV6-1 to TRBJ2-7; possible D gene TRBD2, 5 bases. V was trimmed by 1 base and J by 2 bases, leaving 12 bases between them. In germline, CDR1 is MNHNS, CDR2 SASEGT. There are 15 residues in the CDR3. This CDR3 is CASSEEDGSAYEQYF. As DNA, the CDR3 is TGTGCCAGCAGTGAAGAGGACGGTAGCGCCTACGAGCAGTACTTC.

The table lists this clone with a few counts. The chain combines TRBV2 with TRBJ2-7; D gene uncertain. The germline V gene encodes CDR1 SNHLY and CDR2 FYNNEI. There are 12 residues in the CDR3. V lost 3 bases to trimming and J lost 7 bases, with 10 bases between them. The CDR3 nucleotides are TGTGCCAGCAGTGATAATGAGGTAGAGCAGTACTTC. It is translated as CASSDNEVEQYF.

CDR3 nucleotides: TGCGCCAGCAGCCACCGGACAGGGCCCTACGAGCAGTACTTC. Its translation: CASSHRTGPYEQYF. The rearrangement links TRBV4-3 to TRBJ2-7; 8 positions match TRBD1. The CDR3 spans 14 residues. Looked up from germline, CDR1 is LGHNA and CDR2 is YSLEER. After removal of 3 bases from V and 2 bases from J, the junction contained 3 bases not matched to a gene.

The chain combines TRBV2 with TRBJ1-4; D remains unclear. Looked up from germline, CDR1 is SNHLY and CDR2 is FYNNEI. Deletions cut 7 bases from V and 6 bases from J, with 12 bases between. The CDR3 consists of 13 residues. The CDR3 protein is CASNRDSDEKLFF. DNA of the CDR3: TGTGCCAGCAATCGGGATTCGGATGAAAAACTGTTTTTT.

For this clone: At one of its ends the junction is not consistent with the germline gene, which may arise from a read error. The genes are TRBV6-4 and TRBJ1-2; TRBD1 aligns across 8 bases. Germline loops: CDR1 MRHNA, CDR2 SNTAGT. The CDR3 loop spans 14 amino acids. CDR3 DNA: TGTGCCAGCAGTGTCTTACCGGGACAGGCCCCGGACGACTTC. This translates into CASSVLPGQAPDDF.

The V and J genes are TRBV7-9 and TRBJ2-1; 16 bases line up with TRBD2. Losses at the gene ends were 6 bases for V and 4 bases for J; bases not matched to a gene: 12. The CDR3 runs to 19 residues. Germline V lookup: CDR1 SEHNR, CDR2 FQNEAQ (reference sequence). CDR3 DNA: TGTGCCAGCAGTTCGCCTCCGGGACTAGCGGGGGGGCCGTACAATGAGCAGTTCTTC. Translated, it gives CASSSPPGLAGGPYNEQFF. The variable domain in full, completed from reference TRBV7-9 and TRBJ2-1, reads DTGVSQNPRHKITKRGQNVTFRCDPISEHNRLYWYRQTLGQGPEFLTYFQNEAQLEKSRLLSDRFSAERPKGSFSTLEIQRTEQGDSAMYLCASSSPPGLAGGPYNEQFFGPGTRLTVL.

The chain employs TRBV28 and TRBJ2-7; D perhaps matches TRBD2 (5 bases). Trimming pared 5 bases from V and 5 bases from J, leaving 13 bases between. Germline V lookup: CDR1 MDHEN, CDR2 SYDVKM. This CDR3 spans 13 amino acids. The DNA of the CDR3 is TGTGCCAGCAGTGCCGGAGGTATCCACGAGCAGTACTTC. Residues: CASSAGGIHEQYF.

The CDR3 DNA reads as TGTGCCAGCAGCTTGTCGACAGGGGCGAACACCATATATTTT. Its protein is CASSLSTGANTIYF. This chain uses TRBV5-8 with TRBJ1-3, with 8 bases lining up with TRBD1. CDR3 length equals 14 residues. Germline CDR1 and CDR2: SGHTS and YDEGEE. The J segment lost 7 bases and the V segment lost 1 base, leaving 4 bases of the junction unmatched.

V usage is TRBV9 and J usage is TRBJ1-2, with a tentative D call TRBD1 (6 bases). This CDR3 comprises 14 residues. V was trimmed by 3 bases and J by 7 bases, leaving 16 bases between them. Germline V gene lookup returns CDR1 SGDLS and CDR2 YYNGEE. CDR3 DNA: TGTGCCAGCAGCGGGAATCAGGGGATCGGTGGCTACACCTTC. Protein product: CASSGNQGIGGYTF.

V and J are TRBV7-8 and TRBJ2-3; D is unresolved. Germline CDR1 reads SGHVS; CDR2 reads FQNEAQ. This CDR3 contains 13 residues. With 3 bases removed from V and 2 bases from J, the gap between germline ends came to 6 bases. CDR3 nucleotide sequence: TGTGCCAGCAGCTTTGGCCCCACAGATACGCAGTATTTT. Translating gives CASSFGPTDTQYF.

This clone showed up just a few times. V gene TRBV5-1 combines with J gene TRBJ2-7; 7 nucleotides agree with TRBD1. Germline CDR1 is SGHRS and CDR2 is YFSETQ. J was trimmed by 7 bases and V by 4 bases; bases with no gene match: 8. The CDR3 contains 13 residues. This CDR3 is CASSLDRVGEQYF. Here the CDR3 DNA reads TGCGCCAGCAGCCTTGACAGGGTGGGGGAGCAGTACTTC.

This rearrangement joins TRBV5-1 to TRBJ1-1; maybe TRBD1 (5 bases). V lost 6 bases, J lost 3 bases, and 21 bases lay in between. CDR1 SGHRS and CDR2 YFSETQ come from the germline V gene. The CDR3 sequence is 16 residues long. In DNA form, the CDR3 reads TGCGCCAGCACCTTTGGATCGGCGGGGGGAGACACTGAAGCTTTCTTT. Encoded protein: CASTFGSAGGDTEAFF.

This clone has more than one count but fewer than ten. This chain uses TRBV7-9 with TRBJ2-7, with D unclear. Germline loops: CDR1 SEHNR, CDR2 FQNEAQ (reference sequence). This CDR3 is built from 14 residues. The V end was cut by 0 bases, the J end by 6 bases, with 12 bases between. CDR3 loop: CASSLASGRPEQYF. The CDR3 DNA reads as TGTGCCAGCAGCTTAGCGTCAGGCCGTCCCGAGCAGTACTTC.

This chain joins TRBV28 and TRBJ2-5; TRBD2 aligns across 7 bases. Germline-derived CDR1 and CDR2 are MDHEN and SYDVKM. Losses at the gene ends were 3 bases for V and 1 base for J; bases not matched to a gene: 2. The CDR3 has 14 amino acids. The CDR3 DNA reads TGTGCCAGCAGTTTCCTAGCGGCCCAAGAGACCCAGTACTTC. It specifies CASSFLAAQETQYF.

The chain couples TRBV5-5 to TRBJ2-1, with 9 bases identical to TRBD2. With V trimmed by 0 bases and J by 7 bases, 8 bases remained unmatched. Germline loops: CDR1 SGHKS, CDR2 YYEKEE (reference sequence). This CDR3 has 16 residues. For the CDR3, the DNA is TGTGCCAGCAGCTTGGGGACTAGCGTATTGGGGAATGAGCAGTTCTTC. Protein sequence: CASSLGTSVLGNEQFF.

The DNA for the CDR3 is TGCGCCAGCAGCCAAGATGGGTCGGGAGAGCAGTACTTC. This codes for CASSQDGSGEQYF. The chain employs TRBV4-3 and TRBJ2-7, with a possible D match to TRBD2 (5 bases). The V gene's germline CDR1 is LGHNA and CDR2 YSLEER. V was shortened by 0 bases and J by 7 bases, with 10 bases between the two germline ends. CDR3 length: 13 residues.

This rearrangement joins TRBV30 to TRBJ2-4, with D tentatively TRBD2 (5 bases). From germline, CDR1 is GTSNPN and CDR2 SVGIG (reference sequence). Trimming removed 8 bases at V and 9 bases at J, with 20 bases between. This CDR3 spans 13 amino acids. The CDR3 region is CAACPSRGTIQYF. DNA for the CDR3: TGTGCCGCGTGCCCCAGCCGGGGAACCATTCAGTACTTC.

CDR3 DNA: TGTGCCAGCAGCATTGGGCCAGGGGGGAAGGCTGGGGCCAACGTCCTGACTTTC. Its translation: CASSIGPGGKAGANVLTF. This chain connects TRBV5-6 to TRBJ2-6, with a tentative D call TRBD1 (7 bases). This CDR3 has 18 amino acids. Germline loops: CDR1 SGHDT, CDR2 YYEEEE. The V and J ends lost 4 bases and 2 bases respectively, with 19 bases between them.

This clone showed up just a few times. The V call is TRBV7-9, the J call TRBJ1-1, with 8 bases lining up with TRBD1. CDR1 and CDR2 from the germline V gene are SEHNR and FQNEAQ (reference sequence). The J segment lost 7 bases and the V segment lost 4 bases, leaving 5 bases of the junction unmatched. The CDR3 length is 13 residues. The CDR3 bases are TGTGCCAGCAGCTCGGACAGGGCGGTTGAAGCTTTCTTT. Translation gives CASSSDRAVEAFF.

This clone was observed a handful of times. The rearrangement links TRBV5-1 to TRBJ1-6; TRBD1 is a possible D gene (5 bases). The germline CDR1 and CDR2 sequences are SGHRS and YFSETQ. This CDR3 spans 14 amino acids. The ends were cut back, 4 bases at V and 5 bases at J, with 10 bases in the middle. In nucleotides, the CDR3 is TGCGCCAGCAGCGGGGGGTCGGATAATTCACCCCTCCACTTT. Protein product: CASSGGSDNSPLHF.

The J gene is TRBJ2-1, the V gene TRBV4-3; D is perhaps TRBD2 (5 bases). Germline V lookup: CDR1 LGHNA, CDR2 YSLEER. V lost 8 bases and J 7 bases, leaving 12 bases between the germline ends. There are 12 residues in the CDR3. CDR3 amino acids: CASSRTRNEQFF. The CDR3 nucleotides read TGCGCCAGCTCCAGAACTAGGAATGAGCAGTTCTTC.

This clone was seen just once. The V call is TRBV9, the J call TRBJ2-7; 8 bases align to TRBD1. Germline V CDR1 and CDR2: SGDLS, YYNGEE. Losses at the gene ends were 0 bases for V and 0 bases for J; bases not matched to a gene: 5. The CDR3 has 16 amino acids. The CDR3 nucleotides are TGTGCCAGCAGCGTAGGCTCAGGGGGCTTCTCCTACGAGCAGTACTTC. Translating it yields CASSVGSGGFSYEQYF.

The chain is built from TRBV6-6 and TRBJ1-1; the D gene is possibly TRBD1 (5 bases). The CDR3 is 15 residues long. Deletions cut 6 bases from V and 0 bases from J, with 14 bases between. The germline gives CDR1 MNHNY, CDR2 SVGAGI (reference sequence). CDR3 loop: CASSTFTGMNTEAFF. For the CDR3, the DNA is TGTGCCAGCAGCACTTTTACAGGCATGAACACTGAAGCTTTCTTT.

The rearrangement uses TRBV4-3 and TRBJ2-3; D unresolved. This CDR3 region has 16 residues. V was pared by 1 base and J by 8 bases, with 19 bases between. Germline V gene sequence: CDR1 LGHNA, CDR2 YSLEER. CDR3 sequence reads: CASSQVLGGERGTQYF. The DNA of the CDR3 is TGCGCCAGCAGCCAAGTACTGGGTGGAGAGAGAGGTACGCAGTATTTT.

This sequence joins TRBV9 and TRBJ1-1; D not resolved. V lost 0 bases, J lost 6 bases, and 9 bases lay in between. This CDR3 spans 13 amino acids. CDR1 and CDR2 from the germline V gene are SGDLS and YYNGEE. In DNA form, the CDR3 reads TGTGCCAGCAGCGTAGGCCTGAGGCCTGAAGCTTTCTTT. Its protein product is CASSVGLRPEAFF.